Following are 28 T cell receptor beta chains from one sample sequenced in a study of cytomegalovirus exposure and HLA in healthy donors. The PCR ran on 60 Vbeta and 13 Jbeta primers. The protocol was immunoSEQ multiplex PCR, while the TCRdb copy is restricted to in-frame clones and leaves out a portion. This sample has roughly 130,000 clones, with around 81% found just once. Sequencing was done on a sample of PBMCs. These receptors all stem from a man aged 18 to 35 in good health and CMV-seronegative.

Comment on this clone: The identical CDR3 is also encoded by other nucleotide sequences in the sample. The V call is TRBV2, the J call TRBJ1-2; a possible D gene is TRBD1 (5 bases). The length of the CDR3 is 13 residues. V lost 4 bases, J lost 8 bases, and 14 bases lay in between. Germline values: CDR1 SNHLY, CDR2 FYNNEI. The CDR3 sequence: CASSVGQGGGYTF. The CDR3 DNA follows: TGTGCCAGCAGTGTGGGGCAGGGAGGAGGCTACACCTTC.

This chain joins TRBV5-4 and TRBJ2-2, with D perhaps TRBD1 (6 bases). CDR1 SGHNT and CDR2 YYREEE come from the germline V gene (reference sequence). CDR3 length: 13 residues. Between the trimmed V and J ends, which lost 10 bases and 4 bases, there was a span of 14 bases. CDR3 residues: CAGRQDATGELFF. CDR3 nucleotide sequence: TGTGCCGGACGACAGGATGCCACCGGGGAGCTGTTTTTT.

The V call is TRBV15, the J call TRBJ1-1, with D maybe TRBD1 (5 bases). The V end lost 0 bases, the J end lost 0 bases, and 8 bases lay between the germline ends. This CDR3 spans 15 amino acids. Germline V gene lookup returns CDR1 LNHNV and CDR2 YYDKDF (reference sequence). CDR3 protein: CATSRDLDMNTEAFF. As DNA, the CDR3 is TGTGCCACCAGCAGAGATCTGGACATGAACACTGAAGCTTTCTTT.

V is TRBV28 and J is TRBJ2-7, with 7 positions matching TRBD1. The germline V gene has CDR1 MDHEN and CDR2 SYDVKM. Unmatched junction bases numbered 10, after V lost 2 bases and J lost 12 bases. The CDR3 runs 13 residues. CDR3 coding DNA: TGTGCCAGCAGTTTAGGACAGGCAACCACTTGGTACTTC. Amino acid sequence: CASSLGQATTWYF.

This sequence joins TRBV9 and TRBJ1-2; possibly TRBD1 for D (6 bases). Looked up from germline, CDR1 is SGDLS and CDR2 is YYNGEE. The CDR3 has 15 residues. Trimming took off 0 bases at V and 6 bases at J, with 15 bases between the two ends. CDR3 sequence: CASSVVTGSGNGYTF. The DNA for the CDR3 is TGTGCCAGCAGCGTAGTAACAGGGAGCGGCAATGGCTACACCTTC.

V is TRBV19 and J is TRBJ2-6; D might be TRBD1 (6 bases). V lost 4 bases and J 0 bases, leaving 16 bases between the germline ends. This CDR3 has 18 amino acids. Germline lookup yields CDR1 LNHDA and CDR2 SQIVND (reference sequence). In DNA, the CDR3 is TGTGCCAGTAGTACACAACAGGGAATTCGCTCTGGGGCCAACGTCCTGACTTTC. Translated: CASSTQQGIRSGANVLTF.

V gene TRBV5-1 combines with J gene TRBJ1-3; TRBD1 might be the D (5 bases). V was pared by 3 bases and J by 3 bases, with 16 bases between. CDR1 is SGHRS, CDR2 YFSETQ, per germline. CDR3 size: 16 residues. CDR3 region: CASSSSGASDGNTIYF. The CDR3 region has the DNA TGCGCCAGCAGCTCAAGCGGGGCCTCCGATGGAAACACCATATATTTT.

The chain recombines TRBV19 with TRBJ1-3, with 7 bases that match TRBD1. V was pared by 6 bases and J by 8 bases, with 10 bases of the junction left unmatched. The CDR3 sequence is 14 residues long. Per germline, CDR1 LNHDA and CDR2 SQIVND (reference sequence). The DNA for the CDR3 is TGTGCCAGTAGCCTTACGGACAGGAGGGACACCATATATTTT. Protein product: CASSLTDRRDTIYF. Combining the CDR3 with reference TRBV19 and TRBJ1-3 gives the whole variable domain DGGITQSPKYLFRKEGQNVTLSCEQNLNHDAMYWYRQDPGQGLRLIYYSQIVNDFQKGDIAEGYSVSREKKESFPLTVTSAQKNPTAFYLCASSLTDRRDTIYFGEGSWLTVV.

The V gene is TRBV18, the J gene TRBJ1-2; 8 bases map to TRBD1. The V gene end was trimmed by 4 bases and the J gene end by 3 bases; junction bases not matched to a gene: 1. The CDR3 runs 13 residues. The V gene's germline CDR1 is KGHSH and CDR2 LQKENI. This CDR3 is CASSQTGDYGYTF. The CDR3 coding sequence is TGTGCCAGCTCACAGACAGGGGACTATGGCTACACCTTC.

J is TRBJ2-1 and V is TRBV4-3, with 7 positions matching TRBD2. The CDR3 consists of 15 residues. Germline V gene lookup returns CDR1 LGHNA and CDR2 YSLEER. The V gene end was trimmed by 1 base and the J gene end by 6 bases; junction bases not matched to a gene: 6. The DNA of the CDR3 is TGCGCCAGCAGCCAAGCATGGGAGGGGATCAATGAGCAGTTCTTC. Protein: CASSQAWEGINEQFF.

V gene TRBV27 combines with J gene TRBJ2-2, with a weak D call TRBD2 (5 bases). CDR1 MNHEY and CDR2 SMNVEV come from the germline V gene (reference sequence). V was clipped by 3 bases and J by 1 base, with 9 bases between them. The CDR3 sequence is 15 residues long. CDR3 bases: TGTGCCAGCAGTTTCGTGAGGGTGAACACCGGGGAGCTGTTTTTT. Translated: CASSFVRVNTGELFF.

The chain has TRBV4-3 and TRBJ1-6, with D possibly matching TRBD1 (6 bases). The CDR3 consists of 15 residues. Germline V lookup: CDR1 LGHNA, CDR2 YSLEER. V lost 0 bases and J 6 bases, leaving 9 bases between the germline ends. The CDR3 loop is CASSQDRGGNSPLHF. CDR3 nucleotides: TGCGCCAGCAGCCAAGATCGAGGGGGTAATTCACCCCTCCACTTT.

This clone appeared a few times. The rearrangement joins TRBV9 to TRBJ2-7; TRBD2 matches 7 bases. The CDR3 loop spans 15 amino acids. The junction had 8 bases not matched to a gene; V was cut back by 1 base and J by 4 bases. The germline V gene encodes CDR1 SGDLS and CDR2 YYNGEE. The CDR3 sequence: CASSVLPGLSYEQYF. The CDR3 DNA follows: TGTGCCAGCAGCGTACTCCCGGGACTATCGTACGAGCAGTACTTC.

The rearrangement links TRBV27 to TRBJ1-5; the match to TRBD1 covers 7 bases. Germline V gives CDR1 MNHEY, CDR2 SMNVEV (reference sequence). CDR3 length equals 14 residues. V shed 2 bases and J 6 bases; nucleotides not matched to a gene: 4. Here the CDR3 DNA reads TGTGCCAGCAGTTTAGGAGGGGGCGGTCAGCCCCAGCATTTT. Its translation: CASSLGGGGQPQHF.

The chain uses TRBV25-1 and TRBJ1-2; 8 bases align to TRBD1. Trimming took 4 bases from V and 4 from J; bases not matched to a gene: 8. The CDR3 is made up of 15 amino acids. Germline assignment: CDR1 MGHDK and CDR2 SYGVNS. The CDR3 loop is CASSGPQGAAYGYTF. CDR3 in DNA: TGTGCCAGCAGTGGCCCCCAGGGGGCGGCCTATGGCTACACCTTC.

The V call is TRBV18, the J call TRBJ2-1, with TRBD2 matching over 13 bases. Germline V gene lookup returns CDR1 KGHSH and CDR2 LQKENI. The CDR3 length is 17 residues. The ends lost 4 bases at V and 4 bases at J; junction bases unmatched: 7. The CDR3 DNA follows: TGTGCCAGCTCACTCCAACTAGCGGGGGGGCTGTACAATGAGCAGTTCTTC. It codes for CASSLQLAGGLYNEQFF.

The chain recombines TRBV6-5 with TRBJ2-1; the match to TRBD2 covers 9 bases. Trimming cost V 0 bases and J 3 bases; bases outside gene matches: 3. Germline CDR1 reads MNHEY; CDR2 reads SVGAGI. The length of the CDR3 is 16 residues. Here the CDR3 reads CASSYSIAGDYNEQFF. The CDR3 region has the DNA TGTGCCAGCAGTTACTCAATAGCGGGGGACTACAATGAGCAGTTCTTC.

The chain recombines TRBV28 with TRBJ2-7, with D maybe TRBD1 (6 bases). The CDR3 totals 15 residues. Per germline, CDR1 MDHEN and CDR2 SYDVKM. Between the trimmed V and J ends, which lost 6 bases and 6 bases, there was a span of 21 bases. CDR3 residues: CASSPDPTGLSEQYF. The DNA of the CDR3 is TGTGCCAGCAGCCCGGATCCCACAGGGCTTTCCGAGCAGTACTTC.

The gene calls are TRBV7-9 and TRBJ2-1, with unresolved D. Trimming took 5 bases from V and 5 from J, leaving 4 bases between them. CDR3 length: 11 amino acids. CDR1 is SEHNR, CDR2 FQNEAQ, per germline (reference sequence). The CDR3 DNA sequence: TGTGCCAGCAGCCGGGACAATGAGCAGTTCTTC. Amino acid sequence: CASSRDNEQFF.

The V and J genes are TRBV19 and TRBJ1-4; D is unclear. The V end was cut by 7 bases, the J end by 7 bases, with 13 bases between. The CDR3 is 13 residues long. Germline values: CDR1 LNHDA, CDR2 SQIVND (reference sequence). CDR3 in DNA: TGTGCCAGTAAAGTATTTGGAGGTGAAAAACTGTTTTTT. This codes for CASKVFGGEKLFF.

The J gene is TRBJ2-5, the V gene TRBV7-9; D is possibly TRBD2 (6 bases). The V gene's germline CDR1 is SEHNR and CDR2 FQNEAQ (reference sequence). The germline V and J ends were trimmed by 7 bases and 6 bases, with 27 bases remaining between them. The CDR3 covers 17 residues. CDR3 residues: CASKGPMRGTPQKTQYF. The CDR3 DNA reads TGTGCCAGCAAAGGGCCCATGCGGGGCACACCCCAGAAGACCCAGTACTTC. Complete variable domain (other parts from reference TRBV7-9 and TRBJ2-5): DTGVSQNPRHKITKRGQNVTFRCDPISEHNRLYWYRQTLGQGPEFLTYFQNEAQLEKSRLLSDRFSAERPKGSFSTLEIQRTEQGDSAMYLCASKGPMRGTPQKTQYFGPGTRLLVL.

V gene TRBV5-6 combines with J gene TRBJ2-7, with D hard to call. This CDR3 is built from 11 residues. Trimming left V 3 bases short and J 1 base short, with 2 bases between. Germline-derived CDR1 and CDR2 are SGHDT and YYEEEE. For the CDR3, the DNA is TGTGCCAGCAGCTCTTCCTACGAGCAGTACTTC. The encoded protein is CASSSSYEQYF.

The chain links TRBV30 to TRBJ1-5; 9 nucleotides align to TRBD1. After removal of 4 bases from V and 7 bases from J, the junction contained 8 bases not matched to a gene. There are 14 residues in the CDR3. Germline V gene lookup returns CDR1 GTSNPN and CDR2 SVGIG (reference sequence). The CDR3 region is CAWNRDRVRQPQHF. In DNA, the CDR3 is TGTGCCTGGAACAGGGACAGGGTTAGGCAGCCCCAGCATTTT. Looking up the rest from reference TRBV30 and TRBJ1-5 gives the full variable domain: SQTIHQWPATLVQPVGSPLSLECTVEGTSNPNLYWYRQAAGRGLQLLFYSVGIGQISSEVPQNLSASRPQDRQFILSSKKLLLSDSGFYLCAWNRDRVRQPQHFGDGTRLSIL.

CDR3 bases: TGTGCCAATCGGGCAGGGCCGAATTCACCCCTCCACTTT. Encoded protein: CANRAGPNSPLHF. J is TRBJ1-6 and V is TRBV28, with a weak D call TRBD1 (5 bases). Germline-derived CDR1 and CDR2 are MDHEN and SYDVKM. The CDR3 runs to 13 residues. Trimming pared 10 bases from V and 7 bases from J, leaving 14 bases between. The full variable domain, its missing parts supplied by reference TRBV28 and TRBJ1-6, is DVKVTQSSRYLVKRTGEKVFLECVQDMDHENMFWYRQDPGLGLRLIYFSYDVKMKEKGDIPEGYSVSREKKERFSLILESASTNQTSMYLCANRAGPNSPLHFGNGTRLTVT.

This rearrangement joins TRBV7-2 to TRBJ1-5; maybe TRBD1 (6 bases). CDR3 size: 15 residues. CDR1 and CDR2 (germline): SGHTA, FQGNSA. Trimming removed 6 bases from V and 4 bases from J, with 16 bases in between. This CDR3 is CASRDSAGPNQPQHF. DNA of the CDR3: TGTGCCAGCAGGGACAGCGCGGGTCCGAATCAGCCCCAGCATTTT. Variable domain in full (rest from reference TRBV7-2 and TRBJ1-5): GAGVSQSPSNKVTEKGKDVELRCDPISGHTALYWYRQSLGQGLEFLIYFQGNSAPDKSGLPSDRFSAERTGGSVSTLTIQRTQQEDSAVYLCASRDSAGPNQPQHFGDGTRLSIL.

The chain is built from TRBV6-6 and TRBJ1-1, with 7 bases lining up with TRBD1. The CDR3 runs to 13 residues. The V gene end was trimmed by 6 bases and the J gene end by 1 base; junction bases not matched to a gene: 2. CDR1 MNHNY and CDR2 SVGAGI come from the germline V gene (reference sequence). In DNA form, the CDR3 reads TGTGCCAGCAGGTGGACAGGGAACACTGAAGCTTTCTTT. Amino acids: CASRWTGNTEAFF.

The CDR3 here is CAVGQGQETQYF. CDR3 DNA: TGTGCCGTCGGACAGGGCCAAGAGACCCAGTACTTC. The chain has TRBV10-3 and TRBJ2-5, with TRBD1 identical over 8 bases. This CDR3 comprises 12 residues. Germline loops: CDR1 ENHRY, CDR2 SYGVKD. V trimming: 11 bases; J trimming: 1 base; junction bases outside the gene matches: 3.

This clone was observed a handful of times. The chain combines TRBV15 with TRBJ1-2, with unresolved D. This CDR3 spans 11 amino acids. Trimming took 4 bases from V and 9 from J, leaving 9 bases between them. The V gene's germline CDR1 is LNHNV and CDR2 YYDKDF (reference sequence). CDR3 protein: CATSNGVRYTF. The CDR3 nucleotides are TGTGCCACCAGCAACGGGGTGCGCTACACCTTC.